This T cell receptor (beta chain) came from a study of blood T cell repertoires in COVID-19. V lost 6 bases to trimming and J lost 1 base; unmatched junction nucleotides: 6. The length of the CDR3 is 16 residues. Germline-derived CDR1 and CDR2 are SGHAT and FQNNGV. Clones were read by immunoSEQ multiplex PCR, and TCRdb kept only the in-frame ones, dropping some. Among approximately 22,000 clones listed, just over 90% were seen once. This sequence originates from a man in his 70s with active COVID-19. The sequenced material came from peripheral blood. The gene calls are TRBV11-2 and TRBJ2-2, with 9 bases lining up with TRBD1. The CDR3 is CASSNRGRRNTGELFF. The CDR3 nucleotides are TGTGCCAGCAGTAACAGGGGGCGGAGGAACACCGGGGAGCTGTTTTTT.